Presented here are 11 T cell receptor beta chains from one specimen sequenced in a study of blood T cell repertoires in COVID-19. Assay used: immunoSEQ multiplex PCR; TCRdb lists only in-frame clones, some missing. The table lists around 130,000 clones, 82% of them singletons, with around 4% in the top ten. Sample: peripheral blood. The origin of the receptors is a woman older than 75 with acute or convalescent COVID-19.

This chain links TRBV5-6 with TRBJ2-1; possible D gene TRBD2, 6 bases. CDR3 length: 17 residues. Germline CDR1 reads SGHDT; CDR2 reads YYEEEE. Trimming took off 4 bases at V and 4 bases at J, with 21 bases between the two ends. Written as DNA, the CDR3 is TGTGCCAGCAGCCCCGGGGCTAGCGAGGAGGGGTACAATGAGCAGTTCTTC. Its protein is CASSPGASEEGYNEQFF.

V is TRBV28 and J is TRBJ1-2; D may be TRBD1 (6 bases). CDR3 size: 15 residues. Trimming cost V 3 bases and J 5 bases, with 16 bases left between them. Germline CDR1 and CDR2: MDHEN and SYDVKM. The CDR3 DNA follows: TGTGCCAGCAGTTTCCCTAGGACAGTTGGATATGGCTACACCTTC. Residues: CASSFPRTVGYGYTF.

The CDR3 coding sequence is TGTGCCATCAGCCAACAGGGGAACGAGCAGTACTTC. As protein: CAISQQGNEQYF. The chain uses TRBV10-3 and TRBJ2-7; 7 bases align to TRBD1. V lost 6 bases to trimming and J lost 5 bases; unmatched junction nucleotides: 4. The CDR3 has 12 amino acids. In germline, CDR1 is ENHRY, CDR2 SYGVKD.

J is TRBJ1-2 and V is TRBV4-2; D possibly corresponds to TRBD1 (6 bases). The CDR3 covers 13 residues. The germline V gene encodes CDR1 LGHNA and CDR2 YNFKEQ. Between the trimmed V and J ends, which lost 8 bases and 1 base, there was a span of 11 bases. CDR3 region: CASRGGDNYGYTF. The CDR3, as DNA: TGTGCCAGCCGAGGGGGGGATAACTATGGCTACACCTTC.

This chain links TRBV3-1 (or the pseudogene TRBV3-2) with TRBJ2-3; 8 bases match TRBD2. CDR3 size: 16 residues. Germline lookup yields CDR1 LGHDT and CDR2 YNNKEL (reference sequence). With V trimmed by 4 bases and J by 3 bases, 9 bases remained unmatched. Here the CDR3 DNA reads TGTGCCAGCAGCCCCGAGCTCGGACTAGCAACAGATACGCAGTATTTT. It encodes CASSPELGLATDTQYF.

The chain has TRBV5-1 and TRBJ1-2; TRBD1 aligns across 10 bases. The CDR3 runs 16 residues. Germline V gene lookup returns CDR1 SGHRS and CDR2 YFSETQ. V dropped 4 bases and J dropped 6; count of bases not matched to a gene: 12. For the CDR3, the DNA is TGCGCCAGCAGCCTCTCGCCGGGACAGGGGTTCCATGGCTACACCTTC. Translation: CASSLSPGQGFHGYTF.

The V gene is TRBV2, the J gene TRBJ2-5; TRBD2 agrees at 8 bases. Germline CDR1 is SNHLY and CDR2 is FYNNEI. J was trimmed by 1 base and V by 0 bases; bases with no gene match: 10. CDR3 length: 18 amino acids. The CDR3 region is CASSEAREAGAIQETQYF. CDR3 sequence (DNA): TGTGCCAGCAGTGAAGCGAGGGAAGCGGGGGCGATCCAAGAGACCCAGTACTTC.

The chain combines TRBV5-5 with TRBJ2-1; no clear D. Germline V gene lookup returns CDR1 SGHKS and CDR2 YYEKEE (reference sequence). This CDR3 contains 11 residues. V lost 3 bases and J lost 6, with 4 bases in between. CDR3 coding DNA: TGTGCCAGCAGCTCTCCCAATGAGCAGTTCTTC. Translating gives CASSSPNEQFF.

The chain carries TRBV20-1 and TRBJ2-1; 10 bases match TRBD2. Looked up from germline, CDR1 is DFQATT and CDR2 is SNEGSKA (reference sequence). The CDR3 contains 14 residues. V was pared by 3 bases and J by 4 bases, with 3 bases of the junction left unmatched. CDR3: CSASGLAVYNEQFF. Written as DNA, the CDR3 is TGCAGTGCTAGTGGACTAGCGGTTTACAATGAGCAGTTCTTC.

This clone showed up just once. The chain is built from TRBV6-1 and TRBJ1-5; tentatively, D is TRBD1 (6 bases). The CDR3 runs 17 residues. The germline V gene has CDR1 MNHNS and CDR2 SASEGT. Trimming removed 4 bases from V and 5 bases from J, with 21 bases in between. This chain's CDR3 is CASSGRPGHLPDQPQHF. In DNA form, the CDR3 reads TGTGCCAGCAGTGGGAGACCGGGACACCTTCCCGATCAGCCCCAGCATTTT.

The rearrangement uses TRBV18 and TRBJ2-1; a possible D gene is TRBD2 (5 bases). Germline CDR1 is KGHSH and CDR2 is LQKENI. The CDR3 totals 15 residues. Trimming took off 1 base at V and 5 bases at J, with 12 bases between the two ends. The CDR3 sequence is CASSPRPSFNNEQFF. Written as DNA, the CDR3 is TGTGCCAGCTCACCACGTCCTAGCTTCAACAATGAGCAGTTCTTC.